These T cell receptor beta chains were read from a single sample in a study of Ad26.COV2.S vaccination and SARS-CoV-2 variants. Clones were sequenced by immunoSEQ multiplex PCR, and TCRdb holds only the in-frame ones, with some missing. The sample records roughly 700,000 clones, about 90% being singletons. This specimen was peripheral blood, taken in a trial of Ad26.COV2.S vaccine versus placebo. The receptors shown here come from a person aged 18-60 years who received the Ad26.COV2.S COVID-19 vaccine or a placebo. The CDR3 runs from the conserved cysteine through the conserved F or W. The order of the fields is D gene, J gene, clone size, V gene, CDR3 DNA, CDR3 protein. The D gene is left open where the match is weak. Expanded clones are given a class, and other clones once, few, many or no size at all.

d_gene: -
j_gene: TRBJ1-4
abundance: -
v_gene: TRBV24-1
CDR3nt: TGTGCCACCAGTGATACCCGGGACATAGAAAAACTGTTTTTT
CDR3aa: CATSDTRDIEKLFF

d_gene: -
j_gene: TRBJ1-1
abundance: -
v_gene: TRBV4-2
CDR3nt: TGTGCCAGCAGCCTGTGGGGCACTGAAGCTTTCTTT
CDR3aa: CASSLWGTEAFF

d_gene: -
j_gene: TRBJ1-1
abundance: -
v_gene: TRBV18
CDR3nt: TGTGCCAGCTCACCATCGGGGCGGAACACTGAAGCTTTCTTT
CDR3aa: CASSPSGRNTEAFF

d_gene: -
j_gene: TRBJ2-3
abundance: -
v_gene: TRBV19
CDR3nt: TGTGCCAGTAGTATGACCTACGATACGCAGTATTTT
CDR3aa: CASSMTYDTQYF

d_gene: -
j_gene: TRBJ2-7
abundance: -
v_gene: TRBV7-2
CDR3nt: TGTGCCAGCAGCTTGGCCAACGTCCGAGAGCAGTACTTC
CDR3aa: CASSLANVREQYF

d_gene: -
j_gene: TRBJ1-1
abundance: -
v_gene: TRBV11-2
CDR3nt: TGTGCCAGCAGCTTGCAGGGGAACACTGAAGCTTTCTTT
CDR3aa: CASSLQGNTEAFF

d_gene: -
j_gene: TRBJ2-2
abundance: once
v_gene: TRBV11-2
CDR3nt: TGTGCCAGCAGCACCCAGCGGACCGGGGAGCTGTTTTTT
CDR3aa: CASSTQRTGELFF

d_gene: TRBD2
j_gene: TRBJ2-3
abundance: -
v_gene: TRBV9
CDR3nt: TGTGCCAGCAGCGCCGACCGTCGGGAGGCAGATACGCAGTATTTT
CDR3aa: CASSADRREADTQYF

d_gene: -
j_gene: TRBJ2-4
abundance: -
v_gene: TRBV19
CDR3nt: TGTGCCAGTAGTATGTGGCTGGGTGGGGGAGTCAAAAACATTCAGTACTTC
CDR3aa: CASSMWLGGGVKNIQYF

d_gene: -
j_gene: TRBJ1-5
abundance: -
v_gene: TRBV30
CDR3nt: TGTGCCTGGAGTTTCACGAATGGTCAGCCCCAGCATTTT
CDR3aa: CAWSFTNGQPQHF

d_gene: TRBD2
j_gene: TRBJ2-3
abundance: -
v_gene: TRBV24-1
CDR3nt: TGTGCCACCAGTGATTTGGGCGGGAGAGGGGATACGCAGTATTTT
CDR3aa: CATSDLGGRGDTQYF

d_gene: TRBD1
j_gene: TRBJ2-7
abundance: -
v_gene: TRBV6-1
CDR3nt: TGTGCCAGCAGTGAAGAAGGGACAGGGTCTTACGAGCAGTACTTC
CDR3aa: CASSEEGTGSYEQYF

d_gene: -
j_gene: TRBJ1-5
abundance: once
v_gene: TRBV6-5
CDR3nt: TGTGCCAGCAGCACGACAGGTTACAGCAATCAGCCCCAGCATTTT
CDR3aa: CASSTTGYSNQPQHF

d_gene: TRBD2
j_gene: TRBJ2-7
abundance: -
v_gene: TRBV5-1
CDR3nt: TGCGCCAGCAGCTTAACAACGGGGGGAGGGTACGAGCAGTACTTC
CDR3aa: CASSLTTGGGYEQYF

d_gene: TRBD1
j_gene: TRBJ2-1
abundance: -
v_gene: TRBV19
CDR3nt: TGTGCCAGTAGTCCGAATTACAGGGGCGAGCAGTTCTTC
CDR3aa: CASSPNYRGEQFF

d_gene: -
j_gene: TRBJ2-1
abundance: -
v_gene: TRBV19
CDR3nt: TGTGCCAGTGTTCTCGGCAATGAGCAGTTCTTC
CDR3aa: CASVLGNEQFF

d_gene: -
j_gene: TRBJ1-5
abundance: -
v_gene: TRBV3-1/TRBV3-2
CDR3nt: TGTGCCAGCAGCCAAGATGGTAGGAGCAATCAGCCCCAGCATTTT
CDR3aa: CASSQDGRSNQPQHF

d_gene: -
j_gene: TRBJ2-7
abundance: -
v_gene: TRBV7-2
CDR3nt: TGTGCCAGCAGCTTAGGGGTGGAGGCGACCTACGAGCAGTACTTC
CDR3aa: CASSLGVEATYEQYF

d_gene: TRBD1
j_gene: TRBJ1-2
abundance: once
v_gene: TRBV3-1/TRBV3-2
CDR3nt: TGTGCCAGCAACAGGGGGAGAAGCTACACCTTC
CDR3aa: CASNRGRSYTF

d_gene: -
j_gene: TRBJ2-3
abundance: -
v_gene: TRBV6-6
CDR3nt: TGTGCCAGCAGTTATGGCAGACGCACAGATACGCAGTATTTT
CDR3aa: CASSYGRRTDTQYF

d_gene: -
j_gene: TRBJ1-2
abundance: -
v_gene: TRBV11-2
CDR3nt: TGTGCCAGCAGCTTAGGGGCAGGGACCACCACCCACTATGGCTACACCTTC
CDR3aa: CASSLGAGTTTHYGYTF

d_gene: -
j_gene: TRBJ2-1
abundance: -
v_gene: TRBV1
CDR3nt: TGCACCAGCAGCCAAGATATTGCGGATTTACGCTCCTACAATGAGCAGTTCTTC
CDR3aa: CTSSQDIADLRSYNEQFF

d_gene: TRBD2
j_gene: TRBJ2-3
abundance: once
v_gene: TRBV11-2
CDR3nt: TGTGCCAGCAGCTTCGGACTAGCGGGGGTGGGGAATACGCAGTATTTT
CDR3aa: CASSFGLAGVGNTQYF

d_gene: -
j_gene: TRBJ1-1
abundance: -
v_gene: TRBV30
CDR3nt: TGTGCCTGGAGTCGGACGACAGGGAACACTGAAGCTTTCTTT
CDR3aa: CAWSRTTGNTEAFF

d_gene: -
j_gene: TRBJ2-1
abundance: -
v_gene: TRBV5-1
CDR3nt: TGCGCCAGCAGCTTGACAGGGTCGAACTACAATGAGCAGTTCTTC
CDR3aa: CASSLTGSNYNEQFF

d_gene: -
j_gene: TRBJ2-3
abundance: -
v_gene: TRBV18
CDR3nt: TGTGCCAGCTCCCTCACAGATACGCAGTATTTT
CDR3aa: CASSLTDTQYF

d_gene: -
j_gene: TRBJ1-2
abundance: -
v_gene: TRBV14
CDR3nt: TGTGCCAGCAGCCACTCGTCGGGAACCTTTAACTATGGCTACACCTTC
CDR3aa: CASSHSSGTFNYGYTF

d_gene: TRBD1
j_gene: TRBJ1-1
abundance: -
v_gene: TRBV7-2
CDR3nt: TGTGCCAGCAGCCCTCCGGGACAGGGGGGTAACACTGAAGCTTTCTTT
CDR3aa: CASSPPGQGGNTEAFF

d_gene: TRBD1
j_gene: TRBJ2-7
abundance: -
v_gene: TRBV6-5
CDR3nt: TGTGCCAGCAGTTACCGACAGGGCCCGGGGTACGAGCAGTACTTC
CDR3aa: CASSYRQGPGYEQYF

d_gene: -
j_gene: TRBJ2-2
abundance: -
v_gene: TRBV7-9
CDR3nt: TGTGCCAGCAGCTCAAGGGTGGCCGGGGAGCTGTTTTTT
CDR3aa: CASSSRVAGELFF

d_gene: -
j_gene: TRBJ1-2
abundance: -
v_gene: TRBV3-1/TRBV3-2
CDR3nt: TGTGCCAGCAGCATAAATCGGAACTATGGCTACACCTTC
CDR3aa: CASSINRNYGYTF

d_gene: -
j_gene: TRBJ1-6
abundance: -
v_gene: TRBV4-2
CDR3nt: TGTGCCAGCAGCGCAGGGTATTCACCCCTCCACTTT
CDR3aa: CASSAGYSPLHF

d_gene: TRBD2
j_gene: TRBJ2-7
abundance: -
v_gene: TRBV19
CDR3nt: TGTGCCAGTAGACTAGCGGGAGGGCCCAGCTACGAGCAGTACTTC
CDR3aa: CASRLAGGPSYEQYF

d_gene: TRBD2
j_gene: TRBJ2-5
abundance: -
v_gene: TRBV3-1/TRBV3-2
CDR3nt: TGTGCCAGCAGCCAAGTACTAGCGGGAGGAGGGGGAGAGACCCAGTACTTC
CDR3aa: CASSQVLAGGGGETQYF

d_gene: -
j_gene: TRBJ1-4
abundance: -
v_gene: TRBV4-3
CDR3nt: TGCGCCAGCAGCCACTCCCGCGGGGCGAGGGACGGAAAACTGTTTTTT
CDR3aa: CASSHSRGARDGKLFF